Each of the 5 T cell receptor beta chains below was sequenced from the same sample in a study of T cell responses to AZD1222 COVID-19 vaccine. Sequencing was performed with immunoSEQ multiplex PCR; in TCRdb, only in-frame clones are kept and a portion is missing. This table has fewer than 150,000 clones, roughly 93% appearing once. The input for sequencing was peripheral blood, taken on day 0 of AZD1222 vaccination. The receptors were sampled from an adult in good health.

This clone came up a few times. CDR3 DNA sequence: TGTGCCAGCAGCTCCGGACAGGGGAACTCCTACGAGCAGTACTTC. Its translation is CASSSGQGNSYEQYF. The chain links TRBV7-3 to TRBJ2-7; the match to TRBD1 covers 9 bases. V lost 4 bases to trimming and J lost 0 bases; unmatched junction nucleotides: 4. The CDR3 sequence is 15 residues long. CDR1 and CDR2 from the germline V gene are SGHTA and FQGTGA.

The rearrangement joins TRBV5-8 to TRBJ2-3; 10 nucleotides align to TRBD2. V shed 2 bases, J shed 2 bases, and the junction held 5 bases outside the gene matches. Germline values: CDR1 SGHTS, CDR2 YDEGEE. The CDR3 is 16 amino acids. CDR3 in amino acids: CASSFGTSVNTDTQYF. CDR3 DNA: TGTGCCAGCAGCTTTGGGACTAGCGTTAACACAGATACGCAGTATTTT.

This clone has more than one count but fewer than ten. This chain joins TRBV6-5 and TRBJ1-5; D not resolved. The CDR3 runs 14 residues. Trimming pared 6 bases from V and 3 bases from J, leaving 12 bases between. Germline V gene data show CDR1 as MNHEY and CDR2 as SVGAGI. The DNA for the CDR3 is TGTGCCAGCAGCAATGCAGATTACAATCAGCCCCAGCATTTT. It translates to CASSNADYNQPQHF.

This clone showed up just once. V is TRBV7-2 and J is TRBJ2-1; 9 bases are shared with TRBD2. This CDR3 spans 16 amino acids. The J segment lost 3 bases and the V segment lost 6 bases, leaving 9 bases of the junction unmatched. Per the germline V gene, CDR1 is SGHTA and CDR2 is FQGNSA. The CDR3 nucleotides read TGTGCCAGCAGTCCTGCCAGCGGGAGGTACTACAATGAGCAGTTCTTC. It translates to CASSPASGRYYNEQFF.

J is TRBJ1-6 and V is TRBV7-6; TRBD1 matches 7 bases. CDR3 length equals 16 residues. The germline V gene has CDR1 SGHVS and CDR2 FNYEAQ. With 2 bases clipped from V and 5 bases from J, the junction kept 6 bases outside the gene matches. This CDR3 is CASSLTGQVDNSPLHF. The DNA of the CDR3 is TGTGCCAGCAGCTTAACCGGACAGGTCGATAATTCACCCCTCCACTTT.